Described below is a single TCR beta chain sequence and its context. Its antigen is currently unknown. Tumor samples were obtained before definitive surgery or chemotherapy. The sample belongs to a study of high-grade serous ovarian cancer treatment subgroups. Study-level background: Samples averaged about 15,000 reads and around 7,000 unique TCR beta rearrangements. Findings and limits, study-wide: These tumor repertoires lack spatial information from bulk sequencing. TCR relatedness rose with neoantigen level and trended with mutation load.

The V end was cut by 5 bases, the J end by 7 bases, with 17 bases between. CDR3 size: 14 residues. In germline, CDR1 is SGHTA, CDR2 FQGNSA. The data were produced by immunoSEQ multiplex PCR, yet TCRdb's version contains in-frame clones alone and is incomplete. The sample records some 20,000 clones, around 79% being singletons. Sequenced: tumor tissue. The chain is built from TRBV7-2 and TRBJ1-1; D is possibly TRBD1 (5 bases). The receptor was isolated from a human donor with high-grade serous ovarian cancer. The CDR3 sequence is CASSRDRKTVEAFF. The DNA of the CDR3 is TGTGCCAGCAGCCGCGATAGGAAGACAGTTGAAGCTTTCTTT. Based on the CDR3 plus reference TRBV7-2 and TRBJ1-1, the full variable domain is GAGVSQSPSNKVTEKGKDVELRCDPISGHTALYWYRQSLGQGLEFLIYFQGNSAPDKSGLPSDRFSAERTGGSVSTLTIQRTQQEDSAVYLCASSRDRKTVEAFFGQGTRLTVV.